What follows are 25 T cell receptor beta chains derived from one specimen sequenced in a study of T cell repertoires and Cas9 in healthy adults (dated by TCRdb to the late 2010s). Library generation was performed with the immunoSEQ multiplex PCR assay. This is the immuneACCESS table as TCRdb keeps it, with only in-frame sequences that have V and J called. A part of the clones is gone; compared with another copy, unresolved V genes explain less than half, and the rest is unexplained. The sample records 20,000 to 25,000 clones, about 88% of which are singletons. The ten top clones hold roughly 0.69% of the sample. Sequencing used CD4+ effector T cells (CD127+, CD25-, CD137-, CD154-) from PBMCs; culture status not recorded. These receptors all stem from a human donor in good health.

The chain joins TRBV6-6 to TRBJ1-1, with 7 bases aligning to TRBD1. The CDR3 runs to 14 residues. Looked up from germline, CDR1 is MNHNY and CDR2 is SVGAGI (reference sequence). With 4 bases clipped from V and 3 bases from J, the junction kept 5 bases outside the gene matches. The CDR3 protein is CASSWQGGDTEAFF. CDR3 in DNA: TGTGCCAGCAGTTGGCAGGGGGGCGACACTGAAGCTTTCTTT.

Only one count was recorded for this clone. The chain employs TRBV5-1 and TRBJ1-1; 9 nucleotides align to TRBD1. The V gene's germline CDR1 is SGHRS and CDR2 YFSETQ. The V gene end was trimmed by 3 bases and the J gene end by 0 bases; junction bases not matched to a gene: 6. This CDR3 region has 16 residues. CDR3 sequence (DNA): TGCGCCAGCAGCTCCCGGGACAGGGACATGAACACTGAAGCTTTCTTT. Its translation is CASSSRDRDMNTEAFF. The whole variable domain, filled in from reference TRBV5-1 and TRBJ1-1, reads KAGVTQTPRYLIKTRGQQVTLSCSPISGHRSVSWYQQTPGQGLQFLFEYFSETQRNKGNFPGRFSGRQFSNSRSEMNVSTLELGDSALYLCASSSRDRDMNTEAFFGQGTRLTVV.

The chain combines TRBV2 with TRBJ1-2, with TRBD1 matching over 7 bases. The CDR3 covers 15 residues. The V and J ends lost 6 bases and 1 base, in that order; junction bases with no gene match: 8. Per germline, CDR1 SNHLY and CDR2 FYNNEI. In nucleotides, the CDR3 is TGTGCCAGCAGCGCAGAAGGGGACAGTAACTATGGCTACACCTTC. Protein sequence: CASSAEGDSNYGYTF.

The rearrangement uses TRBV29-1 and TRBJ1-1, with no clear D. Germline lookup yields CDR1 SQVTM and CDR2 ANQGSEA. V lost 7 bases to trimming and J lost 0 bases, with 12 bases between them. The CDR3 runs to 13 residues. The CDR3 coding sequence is TGCAGCGCTGGACGGGAATTGAACACTGAAGCTTTCTTT. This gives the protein CSAGRELNTEAFF.

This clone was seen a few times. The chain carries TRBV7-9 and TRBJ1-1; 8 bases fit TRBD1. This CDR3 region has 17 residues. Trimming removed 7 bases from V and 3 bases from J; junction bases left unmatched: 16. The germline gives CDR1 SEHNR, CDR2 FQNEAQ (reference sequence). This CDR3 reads CASILTGGGKVYTEAFF. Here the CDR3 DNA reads TGTGCCAGCATCCTAACAGGGGGGGGAAAGGTTTACACTGAAGCTTTCTTT.

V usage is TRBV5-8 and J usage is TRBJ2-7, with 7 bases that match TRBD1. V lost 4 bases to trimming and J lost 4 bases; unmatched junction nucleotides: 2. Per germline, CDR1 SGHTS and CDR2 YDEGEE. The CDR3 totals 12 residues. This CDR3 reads CASSVTGYEQYF. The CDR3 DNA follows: TGTGCCAGCAGCGTGACAGGGTACGAGCAGTACTTC.

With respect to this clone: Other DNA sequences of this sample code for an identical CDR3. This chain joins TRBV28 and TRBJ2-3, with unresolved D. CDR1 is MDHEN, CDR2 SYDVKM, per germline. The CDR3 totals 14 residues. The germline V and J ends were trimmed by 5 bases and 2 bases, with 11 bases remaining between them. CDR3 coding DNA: TGTGCCAGCAGTCCGCTGCGGTACACAGATACGCAGTATTTT. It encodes CASSPLRYTDTQYF.

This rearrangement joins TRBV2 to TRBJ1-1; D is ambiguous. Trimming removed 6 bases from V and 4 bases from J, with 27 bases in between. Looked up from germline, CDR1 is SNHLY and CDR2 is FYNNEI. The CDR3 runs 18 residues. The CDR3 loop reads CASRYHSFTDRDGTEAFF. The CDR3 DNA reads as TGTGCCAGCAGGTACCATAGCTTTACCGACCGTGATGGCACTGAAGCTTTCTTT.

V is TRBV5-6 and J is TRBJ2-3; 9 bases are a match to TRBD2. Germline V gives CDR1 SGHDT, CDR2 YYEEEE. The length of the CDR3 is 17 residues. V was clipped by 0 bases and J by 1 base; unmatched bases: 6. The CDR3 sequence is CASSLEGVAGGTDTQYF. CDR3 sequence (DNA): TGTGCCAGCAGCTTGGAAGGGGTAGCGGGGGGCACAGATACGCAGTATTTT.

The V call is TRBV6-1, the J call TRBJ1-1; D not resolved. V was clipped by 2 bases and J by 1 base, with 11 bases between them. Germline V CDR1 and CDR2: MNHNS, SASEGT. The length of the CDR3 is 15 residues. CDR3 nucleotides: TGTGCCAGCAGTGAATTGACGGGAGGGAACACTGAAGCTTTCTTT. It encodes CASSELTGGNTEAFF.

The DNA for the CDR3 is TGTGCCAGCAGTGCGCTTAACTACGAGCAGTACTTC. Translated, it gives CASSALNYEQYF. The chain employs TRBV6-1 and TRBJ2-7; D is undetermined. The V and J ends lost 4 bases and 3 bases respectively, with 7 bases between them. The CDR3 is 12 amino acids. CDR1 and CDR2 from the germline V gene are MNHNS and SASEGT.

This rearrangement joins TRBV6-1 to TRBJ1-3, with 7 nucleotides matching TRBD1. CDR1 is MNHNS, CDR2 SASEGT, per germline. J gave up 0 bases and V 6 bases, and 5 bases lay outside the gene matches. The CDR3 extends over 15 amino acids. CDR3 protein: CASSSRGISGNTIYF. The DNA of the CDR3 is TGTGCCAGCAGCTCCAGGGGGATCTCTGGAAACACCATATATTTT.

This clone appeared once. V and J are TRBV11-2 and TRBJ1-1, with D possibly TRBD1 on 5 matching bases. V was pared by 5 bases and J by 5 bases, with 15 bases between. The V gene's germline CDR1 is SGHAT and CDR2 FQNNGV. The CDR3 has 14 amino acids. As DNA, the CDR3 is TGTGCCAGCAGCCTACAGGAAAGGCCGACTGAAGCTTTCTTT. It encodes CASSLQERPTEAFF.

This chain's CDR3 is CVRSPRGTVYEQYF. In DNA, the CDR3 is TGTGTCAGAAGCCCTCGGGGCACCGTATACGAGCAGTACTTC. This sequence joins TRBV7-5 and TRBJ2-7. TRBV7-5 is shown as a pseudogene. This CDR3 is 14 amino acids long.

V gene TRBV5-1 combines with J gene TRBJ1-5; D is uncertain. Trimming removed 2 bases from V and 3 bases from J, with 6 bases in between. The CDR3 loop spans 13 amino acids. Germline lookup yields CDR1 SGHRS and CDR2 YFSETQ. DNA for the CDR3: TGCGCCAGCAGCTTCGCCTCCAATCAGCCCCAGCATTTT. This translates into CASSFASNQPQHF.

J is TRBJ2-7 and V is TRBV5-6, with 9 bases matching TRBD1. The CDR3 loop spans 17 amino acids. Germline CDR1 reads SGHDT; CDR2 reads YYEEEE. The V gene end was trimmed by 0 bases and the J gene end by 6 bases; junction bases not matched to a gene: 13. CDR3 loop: CASSLGGTGFSPSEQYF. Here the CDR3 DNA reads TGTGCCAGCAGCTTGGGCGGGACAGGGTTTTCTCCCTCCGAGCAGTACTTC.

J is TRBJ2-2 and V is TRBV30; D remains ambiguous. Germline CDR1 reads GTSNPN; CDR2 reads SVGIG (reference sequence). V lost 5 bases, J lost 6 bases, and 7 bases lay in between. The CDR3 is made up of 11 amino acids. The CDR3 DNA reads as TGTGCCTGGGCTAGGGCCGGGGAGCTGTTTTTT. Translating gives CAWARAGELFF.

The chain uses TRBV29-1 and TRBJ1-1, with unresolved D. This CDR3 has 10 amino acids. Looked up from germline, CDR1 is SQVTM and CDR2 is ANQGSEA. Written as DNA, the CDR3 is TGCAGAGAGGGTGGGACTGAAGCTTTCTTT. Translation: CREGGTEAFF.

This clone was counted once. The CDR3 bases are TGTGCCAGCAGCCGAAGACAGGGGTCGTGGACAGATACGCAGTATTTT. This sequence encodes CASSRRQGSWTDTQYF. The chain has TRBV14 and TRBJ2-3, with 8 bases aligning to TRBD1. The J segment lost 3 bases and the V segment lost 4 bases, leaving 9 bases of the junction unmatched. The V gene's germline CDR1 is SGHDN and CDR2 FVKESK. This CDR3 is 16 amino acids long.

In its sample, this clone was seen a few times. CDR3 sequence: CASRVTSDTEAFF. Written as DNA, the CDR3 is TGTGCCAGCAGAGTTACATCGGACACTGAAGCTTTCTTT. V and J are TRBV2 and TRBJ1-1; D unresolved. The germline gives CDR1 SNHLY, CDR2 FYNNEI. The V and J ends lost 6 bases and 3 bases respectively, with 11 bases between them. The CDR3 sequence is 13 residues long.

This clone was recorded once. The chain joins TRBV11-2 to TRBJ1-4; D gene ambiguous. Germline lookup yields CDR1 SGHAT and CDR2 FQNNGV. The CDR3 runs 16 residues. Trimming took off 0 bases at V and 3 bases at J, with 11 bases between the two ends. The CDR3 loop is CASSLDLPGANEKLFF. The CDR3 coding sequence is TGTGCCAGCAGCTTAGATCTACCCGGGGCTAATGAAAAACTGTTTTTT. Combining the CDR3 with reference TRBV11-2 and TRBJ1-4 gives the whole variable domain EAGVAQSPRYKIIEKRQSVAFWCNPISGHATLYWYQQILGQGPKLLIQFQNNGVVDDSQLPKDRFSAERLKGVDSTLKIQPAKLEDSAVYLCASSLDLPGANEKLFFGSGTQLSVL.

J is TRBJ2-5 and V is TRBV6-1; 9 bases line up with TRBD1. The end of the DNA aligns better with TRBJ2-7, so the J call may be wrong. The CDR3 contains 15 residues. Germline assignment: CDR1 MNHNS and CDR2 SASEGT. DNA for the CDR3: TGTGCCAGCAGTCTCGGACAGGGGTCATCCTACGAGCAGTACTTC. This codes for CASSLGQGSSYEQYF.

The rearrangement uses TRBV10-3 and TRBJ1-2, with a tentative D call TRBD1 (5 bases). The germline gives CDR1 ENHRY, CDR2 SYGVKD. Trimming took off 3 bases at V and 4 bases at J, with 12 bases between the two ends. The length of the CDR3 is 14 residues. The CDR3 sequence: CAISERTSVYGYTF. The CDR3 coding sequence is TGTGCCATCAGTGAAAGGACATCTGTCTATGGCTACACCTTC.

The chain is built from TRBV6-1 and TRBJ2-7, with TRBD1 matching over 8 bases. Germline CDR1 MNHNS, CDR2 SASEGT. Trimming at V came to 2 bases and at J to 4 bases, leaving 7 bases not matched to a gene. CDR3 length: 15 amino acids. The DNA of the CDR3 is TGTGCCAGCAGTGAACTAAGGACAGGGAGGTACGAGCAGTACTTC. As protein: CASSELRTGRYEQYF.

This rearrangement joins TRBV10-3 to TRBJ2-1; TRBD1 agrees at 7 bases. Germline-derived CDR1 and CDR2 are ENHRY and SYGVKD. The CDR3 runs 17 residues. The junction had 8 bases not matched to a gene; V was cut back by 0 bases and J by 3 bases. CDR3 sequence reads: CAISESVVRTGYNEQFF. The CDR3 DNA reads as TGTGCCATCAGTGAGTCCGTCGTCAGGACAGGCTACAATGAGCAGTTCTTC.